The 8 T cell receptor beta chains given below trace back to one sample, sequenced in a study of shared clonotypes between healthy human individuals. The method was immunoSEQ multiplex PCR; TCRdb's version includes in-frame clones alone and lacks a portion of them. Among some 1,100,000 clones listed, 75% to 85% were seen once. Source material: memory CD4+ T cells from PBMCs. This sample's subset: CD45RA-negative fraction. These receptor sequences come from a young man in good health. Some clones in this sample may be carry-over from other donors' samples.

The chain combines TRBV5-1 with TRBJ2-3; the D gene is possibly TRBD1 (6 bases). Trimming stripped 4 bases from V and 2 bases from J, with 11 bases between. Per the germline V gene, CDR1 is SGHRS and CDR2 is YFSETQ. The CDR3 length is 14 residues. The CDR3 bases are TGCGCCAGCAGCCCCGGACAGACCACAGATACGCAGTATTTT. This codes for CASSPGQTTDTQYF.

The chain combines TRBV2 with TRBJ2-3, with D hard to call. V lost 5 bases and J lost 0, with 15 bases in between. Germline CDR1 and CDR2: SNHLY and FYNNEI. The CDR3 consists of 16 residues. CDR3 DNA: TGTGCCAGCAGTCCTCGCCACCTAGACAGCACAGATACGCAGTATTTT. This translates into CASSPRHLDSTDTQYF.

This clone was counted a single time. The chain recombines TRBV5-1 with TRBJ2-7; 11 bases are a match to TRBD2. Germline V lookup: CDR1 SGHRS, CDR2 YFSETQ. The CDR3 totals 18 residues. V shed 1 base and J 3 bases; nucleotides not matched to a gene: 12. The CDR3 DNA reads TGCGCCAGCAGCTTGAGTCTAGCGGGAGGAGGGGCCGTCTACGAGCAGTACTTC. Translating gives CASSLSLAGGGAVYEQYF.

DNA for the CDR3: TGCGCCAGCAGCGACCGACTAGCGGGAGAAGAGACCCAGTACTTC. Residues: CASSDRLAGEETQYF. The chain links TRBV5-1 to TRBJ2-5, with 12 bases fitting TRBD2. The junction had 4 bases not matched to a gene; V was cut back by 4 bases and J by 3 bases. The CDR3 spans 15 residues. Germline-derived CDR1 and CDR2 are SGHRS and YFSETQ.

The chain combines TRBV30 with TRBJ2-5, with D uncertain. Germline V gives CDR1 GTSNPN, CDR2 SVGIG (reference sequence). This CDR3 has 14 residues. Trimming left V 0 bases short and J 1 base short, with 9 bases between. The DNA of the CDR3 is TGTGCCTGGAGTGTATTAAACTTCCAAGAGACCCAGTACTTC. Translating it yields CAWSVLNFQETQYF.

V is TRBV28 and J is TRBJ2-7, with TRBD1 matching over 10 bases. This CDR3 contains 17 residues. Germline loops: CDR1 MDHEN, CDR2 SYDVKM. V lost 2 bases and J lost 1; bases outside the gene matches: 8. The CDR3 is CASSLHPGTGDSYEQYF. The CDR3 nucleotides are TGTGCCAGCAGTTTACATCCCGGGACAGGGGATTCCTACGAGCAGTACTTC.

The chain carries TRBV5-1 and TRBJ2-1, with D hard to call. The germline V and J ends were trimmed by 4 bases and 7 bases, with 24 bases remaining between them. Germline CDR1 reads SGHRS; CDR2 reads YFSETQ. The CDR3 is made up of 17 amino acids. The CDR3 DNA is TGCGCCAGCAGCCTAGGATACGGAACACTCTTCCGGAATGAGCAGTTCTTC. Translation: CASSLGYGTLFRNEQFF.

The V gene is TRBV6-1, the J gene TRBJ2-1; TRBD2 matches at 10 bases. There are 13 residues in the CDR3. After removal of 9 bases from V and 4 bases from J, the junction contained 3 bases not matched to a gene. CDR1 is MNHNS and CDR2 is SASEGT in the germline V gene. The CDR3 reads CASSGRLYNEQFF. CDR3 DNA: TGTGCCAGTAGCGGGAGGCTATACAATGAGCAGTTCTTC.